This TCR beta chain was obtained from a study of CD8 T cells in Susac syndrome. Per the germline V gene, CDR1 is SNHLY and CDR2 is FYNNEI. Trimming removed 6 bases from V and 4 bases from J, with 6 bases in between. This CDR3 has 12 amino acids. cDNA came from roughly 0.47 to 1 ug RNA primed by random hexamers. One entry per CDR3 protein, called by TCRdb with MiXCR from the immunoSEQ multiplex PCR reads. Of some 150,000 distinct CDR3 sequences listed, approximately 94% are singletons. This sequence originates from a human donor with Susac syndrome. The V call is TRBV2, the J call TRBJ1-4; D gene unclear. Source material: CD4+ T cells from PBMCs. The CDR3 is CASRQINEKLFF. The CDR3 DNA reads TGTGCCAGCAGGCAGATTAATGAAAAACTGTTTTTT.